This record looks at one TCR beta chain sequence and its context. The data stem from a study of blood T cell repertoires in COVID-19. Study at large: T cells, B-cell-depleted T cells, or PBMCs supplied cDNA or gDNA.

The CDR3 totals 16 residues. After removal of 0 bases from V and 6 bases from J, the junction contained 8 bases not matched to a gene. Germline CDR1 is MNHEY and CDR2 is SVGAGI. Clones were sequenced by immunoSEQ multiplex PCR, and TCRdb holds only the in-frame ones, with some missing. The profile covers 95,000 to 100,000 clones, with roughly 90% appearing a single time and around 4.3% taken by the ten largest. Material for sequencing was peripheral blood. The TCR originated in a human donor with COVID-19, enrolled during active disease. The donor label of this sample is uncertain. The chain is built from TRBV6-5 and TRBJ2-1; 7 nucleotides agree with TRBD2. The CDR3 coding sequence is TGTGCCAGCAGTTACTCAGGGGCGGGAGACCCCAATGAGCAGTTCTTC. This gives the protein CASSYSGAGDPNEQFF.